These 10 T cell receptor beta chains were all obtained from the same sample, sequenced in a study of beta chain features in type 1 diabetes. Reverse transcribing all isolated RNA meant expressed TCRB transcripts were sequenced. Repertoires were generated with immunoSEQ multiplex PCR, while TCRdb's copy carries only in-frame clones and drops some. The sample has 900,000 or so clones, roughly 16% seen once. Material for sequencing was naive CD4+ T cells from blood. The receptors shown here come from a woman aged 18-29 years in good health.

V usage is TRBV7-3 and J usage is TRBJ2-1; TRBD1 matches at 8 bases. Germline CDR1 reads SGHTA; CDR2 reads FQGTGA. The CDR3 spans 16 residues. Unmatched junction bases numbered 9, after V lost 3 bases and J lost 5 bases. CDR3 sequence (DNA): TGTGCCAGCAGCTTCTTTTATCGACAGGGGCACAATGAGCAGTTCTTC. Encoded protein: CASSFFYRQGHNEQFF.

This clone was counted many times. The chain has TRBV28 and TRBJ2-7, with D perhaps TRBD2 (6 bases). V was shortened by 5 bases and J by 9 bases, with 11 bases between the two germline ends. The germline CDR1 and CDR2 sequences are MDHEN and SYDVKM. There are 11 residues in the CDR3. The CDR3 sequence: CASSGGVAQYF. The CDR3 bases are TGTGCCAGCAGTGGCGGGGTCGCGCAGTACTTC.

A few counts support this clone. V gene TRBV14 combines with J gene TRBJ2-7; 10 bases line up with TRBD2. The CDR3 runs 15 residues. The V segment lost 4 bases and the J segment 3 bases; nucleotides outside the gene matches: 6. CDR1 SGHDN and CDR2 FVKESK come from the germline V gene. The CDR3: CASSLSSGSFYEQYF. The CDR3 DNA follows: TGTGCCAGCAGCCTCTCTAGCGGGAGTTTCTACGAGCAGTACTTC.

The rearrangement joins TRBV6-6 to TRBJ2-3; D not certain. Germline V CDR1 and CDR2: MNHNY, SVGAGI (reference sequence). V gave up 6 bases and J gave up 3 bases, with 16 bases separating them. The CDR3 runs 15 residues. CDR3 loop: CASSPPRLGTDTQYF. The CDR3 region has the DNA TGTGCCAGCAGCCCTCCTCGACTCGGGACAGATACGCAGTATTTT.

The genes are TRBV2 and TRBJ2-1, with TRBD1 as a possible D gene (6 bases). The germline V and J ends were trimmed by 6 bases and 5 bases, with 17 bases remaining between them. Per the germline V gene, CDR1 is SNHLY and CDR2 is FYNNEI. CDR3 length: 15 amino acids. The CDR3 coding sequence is TGTGCCAGCAGCCCAAGGGGGACCCCAGACAATGAGCAGTTCTTC. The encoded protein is CASSPRGTPDNEQFF.

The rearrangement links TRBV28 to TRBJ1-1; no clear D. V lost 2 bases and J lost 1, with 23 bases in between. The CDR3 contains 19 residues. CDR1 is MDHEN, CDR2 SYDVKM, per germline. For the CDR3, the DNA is TGTGCCAGCAGTTTAATTCGACTGGCAGGATTTCACCGGAACACTGAAGCTTTCTTT. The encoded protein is CASSLIRLAGFHRNTEAFF. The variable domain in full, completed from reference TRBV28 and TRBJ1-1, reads DVKVTQSSRYLVKRTGEKVFLECVQDMDHENMFWYRQDPGLGLRLIYFSYDVKMKEKGDIPEGYSVSREKKERFSLILESASTNQTSMYLCASSLIRLAGFHRNTEAFFGQGTRLTVV.

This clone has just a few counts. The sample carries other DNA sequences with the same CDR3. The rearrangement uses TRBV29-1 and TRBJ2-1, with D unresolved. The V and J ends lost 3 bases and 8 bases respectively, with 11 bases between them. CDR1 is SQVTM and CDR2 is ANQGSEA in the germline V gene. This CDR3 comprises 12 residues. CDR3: CSVDVTRYEQFF. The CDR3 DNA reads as TGCAGCGTTGATGTAACCCGCTATGAGCAGTTCTTC.

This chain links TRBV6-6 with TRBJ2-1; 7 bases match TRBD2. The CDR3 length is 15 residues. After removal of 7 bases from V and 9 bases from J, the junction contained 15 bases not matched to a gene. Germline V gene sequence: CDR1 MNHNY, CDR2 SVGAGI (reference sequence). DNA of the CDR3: TGTGCCAGCACCAAGACTAGCAGCGTTTACGGTGAGCAGTTCTTC. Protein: CASTKTSSVYGEQFF.

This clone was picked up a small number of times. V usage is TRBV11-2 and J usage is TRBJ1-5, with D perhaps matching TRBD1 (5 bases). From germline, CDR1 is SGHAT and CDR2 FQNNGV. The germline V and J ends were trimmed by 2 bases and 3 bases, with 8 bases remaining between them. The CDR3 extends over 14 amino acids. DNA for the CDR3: TGTGCCAGCAGCTTACATGGGGCCAATCAGCCCCAGCATTTT. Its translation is CASSLHGANQPQHF.

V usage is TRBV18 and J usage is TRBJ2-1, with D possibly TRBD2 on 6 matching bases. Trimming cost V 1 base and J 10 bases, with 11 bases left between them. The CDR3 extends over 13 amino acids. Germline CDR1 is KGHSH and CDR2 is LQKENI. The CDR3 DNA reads TGTGCCAGCTCACCACAGGGGAGCGGGGAGCAGTTCTTC. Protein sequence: CASSPQGSGEQFF. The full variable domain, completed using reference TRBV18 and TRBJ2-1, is NAGVMQNPRHLVRRRGQEARLRCSPMKGHSHVYWYRQLPEEGLKFMVYLQKENIIDESGMPKERFSAEFPKEGPSILRIQQVVRGDSAAYFCASSPQGSGEQFFGPGTRLTVL.